This T cell receptor (beta chain) stems from a study of cytomegalovirus exposure and HLA in healthy donors. Clones were sequenced by immunoSEQ multiplex PCR, and TCRdb holds only the in-frame ones, with some missing. The table lists tens of thousands of clones, 92% of them singletons, with 1.4% in the top ten. The J segment lost 7 bases and the V segment lost 4 bases, leaving 6 bases of the junction unmatched. Germline CDR1 and CDR2: SQVTM and ANQGSEA. The CDR3 loop spans 13 amino acids. Sequencing was performed on PBMCs. J is TRBJ2-2 and V is TRBV29-1, with 7 nucleotides matching TRBD2. The source of this sequence is a man between 18 and 29 years old in good health and CMV-seronegative. The CDR3 sequence: CSVAVRENGELFF. In nucleotides, the CDR3 is TGCAGCGTTGCGGTGCGGGAGAACGGGGAGCTGTTTTTT.